Each of the 26 T cell receptor beta chains below was sequenced from the same sample in a study of control samples from healthy donors and cancer patients. The repertoire was sequenced with immunoSEQ multiplex PCR; TCRdb's copy has only in-frame clones and lacks some. The repertoire holds about 94,000 clones, around nine tenths seen once, with more than 3.5% in the top ten. Sequenced material: blood. These receptors all stem from a woman between 18 and 29 years old in good health.

The chain has TRBV19 and TRBJ1-2; maybe TRBD1 (5 bases). Per the germline V gene, CDR1 is LNHDA and CDR2 is SQIVND (reference sequence). This CDR3 is built from 15 residues. Between the trimmed V and J ends, which lost 1 base and 4 bases, there was a span of 13 bases. The CDR3 loop reads CASSIGGQGVYGYTF. For the CDR3, the DNA is TGTGCCAGTAGTATAGGAGGGCAGGGAGTCTATGGCTACACCTTC. Supplemented by reference TRBV19 and TRBJ1-2, the full variable domain reads DGGITQSPKYLFRKEGQNVTLSCEQNLNHDAMYWYRQDPGQGLRLIYYSQIVNDFQKGDIAEGYSVSREKKESFPLTVTSAQKNPTAFYLCASSIGGQGVYGYTFGSGTRLTVV.

This chain uses TRBV5-1 with TRBJ2-7, with D perhaps being TRBD1 or TRBD2 (5 bases each). CDR1 SGHRS and CDR2 YFSETQ come from the germline V gene. The CDR3 contains 15 residues. V lost 4 bases to trimming and J lost 5 bases, with 19 bases between them. The CDR3 sequence is CASSDPGTATNEQYF. For the CDR3, the DNA is TGCGCCAGCAGCGACCCCGGGACGGCGACGAACGAGCAGTACTTC.

This clone was counted between two and nine times. This chain joins TRBV28 and TRBJ1-2, with 7 bases matching TRBD1. The CDR3 loop spans 15 amino acids. Germline assignment: CDR1 MDHEN and CDR2 SYDVKM. Unmatched junction bases numbered 12, after V lost 6 bases and J lost 5 bases. CDR3 in amino acids: CASRQQGRGLYGYTF. The CDR3 coding sequence is TGTGCCAGCAGGCAACAGGGGAGGGGACTATATGGCTACACCTTC.

The chain recombines TRBV2 with TRBJ1-1; TRBD1 matches 12 bases. The ends lost 6 bases at V and 5 bases at J; junction bases unmatched: 13. The CDR3 runs 17 residues. Germline V gene lookup returns CDR1 SNHLY and CDR2 FYNNEI. CDR3 bases: TGTGCCAGCAGGATATCCGGGACAGGGGGCCCTAGGACTGAAGCTTTCTTT. This sequence encodes CASRISGTGGPRTEAFF.

CDR3 sequence: CASSQDPSVSSYTF. The DNA for the CDR3 is TGTGCCAGCAGCCAAGATCCCTCCGTTTCTAGCTACACCTTC. The genes are TRBV14 and TRBJ1-2; D gene unclear. Germline CDR1 and CDR2: SGHDN and FVKESK. V shed 0 bases and J shed 9 bases, with 14 bases lying between them. The CDR3 totals 14 residues.

V gene TRBV11-2 combines with J gene TRBJ1-1; TRBD1 matches 9 bases. The ends lost 5 bases at V and 3 bases at J; junction bases unmatched: 4. The CDR3 length is 14 residues. The V gene's germline CDR1 is SGHAT and CDR2 FQNNGV. The CDR3 here is CASSAGQGHTEAFF. CDR3 coding DNA: TGTGCCAGCAGCGCAGGACAGGGGCACACTGAAGCTTTCTTT.

The chain has TRBV7-8 and TRBJ1-2; D remains unclear. With 5 bases removed from V and 7 bases from J, the gap between germline ends came to 17 bases. Per germline, CDR1 SGHVS and CDR2 FQNEAQ. This CDR3 is 14 amino acids long. The CDR3 region has the DNA TGTGCCAGCAGCGAATCCCTTGCGCTGGTTGGCTACACCTTC. This translates into CASSESLALVGYTF.

The chain couples TRBV18 to TRBJ1-2; 11 bases agree with TRBD1. The CDR3 is made up of 16 amino acids. CDR1 KGHSH and CDR2 LQKENI come from the germline V gene. Trimming cost V 4 bases and J 7 bases; bases outside gene matches: 11. The CDR3 is CASSQSGSDRGRGYTF. The DNA for the CDR3 is TGTGCCAGCTCACAGAGTGGTTCGGACAGGGGGCGTGGCTACACCTTC.

DNA for the CDR3: TGTGCCAGCAGTCTTGGACGGCCGGGGAATCAGCCCCAGCATTTT. Protein: CASSLGRPGNQPQHF. This chain connects TRBV6-5 to TRBJ1-5; D is ambiguous. CDR1 is MNHEY, CDR2 SVGAGI, per germline. The germline V and J ends were trimmed by 5 bases and 4 bases, with 15 bases remaining between them. CDR3 size: 15 residues.

CDR3 loop: CASRLTWEKLFF. The CDR3 coding sequence is TGTGCCAGCAGGTTAACGTGGGAAAAACTGTTTTTT. This chain links TRBV6-5 with TRBJ1-4; no firm D call. Trimming took off 6 bases at V and 8 bases at J, with 10 bases between the two ends. Germline V gene lookup returns CDR1 MNHEY and CDR2 SVGAGI. The CDR3 is made up of 12 amino acids.

The rearrangement joins TRBV18 to TRBJ2-5; the match to TRBD2 covers 9 bases. This CDR3 has 14 amino acids. Germline CDR1 KGHSH, CDR2 LQKENI. J lost 3 bases, V lost 8 bases, and 7 bases had no gene match. The CDR3 here is CASRPSGGKETQYF. CDR3 nucleotides: TGTGCCAGCCGTCCGAGCGGGGGGAAAGAGACCCAGTACTTC.

The chain links TRBV24-1 to TRBJ1-4; D possibly corresponds to TRBD1 (5 bases). The CDR3 covers 16 residues. Germline CDR1 and CDR2: KGHDR and SFDVKD. Trimming left V 3 bases short and J 5 bases short, with 15 bases between. This chain's CDR3 is CATSDGALGENEKLFF. In DNA, the CDR3 is TGTGCCACCAGTGATGGGGCGTTGGGCGAAAATGAAAAACTGTTTTTT.

The J gene is TRBJ1-5, the V gene TRBV6-6; TRBD1 aligns across 9 bases. Germline V gene sequence: CDR1 MNHNY, CDR2 SVGAGI (reference sequence). This CDR3 contains 16 residues. With 4 bases clipped from V and 4 bases from J, the junction kept 8 bases outside the gene matches. CDR3 amino acids: CASSSRTGTGNQPQHF. The CDR3 DNA reads TGTGCCAGCAGTTCGCGGACCGGGACAGGGAATCAGCCCCAGCATTTT.

The chain carries TRBV19 and TRBJ1-5; D call uncertain. The CDR3 runs 13 residues. V gave up 5 bases and J gave up 0 bases, with 5 bases separating them. The V gene's germline CDR1 is LNHDA and CDR2 SQIVND (reference sequence). CDR3 sequence (DNA): TGTGCCAGTAGTGCAGGTAGCAATCAGCCCCAGCATTTT. Protein: CASSAGSNQPQHF.

The genes are TRBV4-1 and TRBJ2-3, with 9 bases fitting TRBD1. The V gene's germline CDR1 is MGHRA and CDR2 YSYEKL. The CDR3 length is 15 residues. The V and J ends lost 5 bases and 3 bases, in that order; junction bases with no gene match: 6. CDR3 nucleotide sequence: TGCGCCAGCAGCTTGACAGGGGGAGGGACAGATACGCAGTATTTT. Amino acids: CASSLTGGGTDTQYF.

The genes are TRBV5-1 and TRBJ2-5; the D call may be TRBD1 or TRBD2 (5 bases each). Germline-derived CDR1 and CDR2 are SGHRS and YFSETQ. This CDR3 region has 14 residues. The V end was cut by 3 bases, the J end by 2 bases, with 11 bases between. The chain's CDR3 is CASSSPGAQETQYF. The CDR3 coding sequence is TGCGCCAGCAGCTCCCCCGGGGCTCAAGAGACCCAGTACTTC.

The chain employs TRBV27 and TRBJ2-7, with D unclear. This CDR3 is built from 15 residues. CDR1 is MNHEY, CDR2 SMNVEV, per germline (reference sequence). Trimming left V 5 bases short and J 2 bases short, with 16 bases between. CDR3 amino acids: CASSSKLLTTYEQYF. The CDR3 coding sequence is TGTGCCAGCAGTAGCAAGCTCCTGACGACCTACGAGCAGTACTTC.

This chain uses TRBV7-8 with TRBJ2-7; tentative D call: TRBD1 (7 bases). The V and J ends lost 5 bases and 5 bases respectively, with 19 bases between them. The germline gives CDR1 SGHVS, CDR2 FQNEAQ. CDR3 size: 15 residues. The CDR3 loop reads CASSAARGTVDEQYF. The CDR3 DNA follows: TGTGCCAGCAGCGCCGCACGCGGGACAGTCGACGAGCAGTACTTC.

The chain carries TRBV3-1 (or the pseudogene TRBV3-2) and TRBJ1-2; 7 bases line up with TRBD1. J was trimmed by 2 bases and V by 2 bases; bases with no gene match: 5. Germline V gives CDR1 LGHDT, CDR2 YNNKEL (reference sequence). This CDR3 comprises 15 residues. The chain's CDR3 is CASSQWSGQNYGYTF. The DNA of the CDR3 is TGTGCCAGCAGCCAATGGTCGGGACAGAACTATGGCTACACCTTC.

This chain joins TRBV29-1 and TRBJ1-2; D is unresolved. The CDR3 extends over 13 amino acids. With 1 base removed from V and 8 bases from J, the gap between germline ends came to 14 bases. Germline V gene data show CDR1 as SQVTM and CDR2 as ANQGSEA. The CDR3 bases are TGCAGCGTTGAAGGCCCCGGAAAAGGGGGCTACACCTTC. It codes for CSVEGPGKGGYTF.

V is TRBV5-1 and J is TRBJ1-1; D might be TRBD1 (6 bases). The length of the CDR3 is 13 residues. V lost 4 bases and J 0 bases, leaving 7 bases between the germline ends. Germline assignment: CDR1 SGHRS and CDR2 YFSETQ. The CDR3: CASSDRLNTEAFF. CDR3 in DNA: TGCGCCAGCAGCGACAGGTTGAACACTGAAGCTTTCTTT.

In this sample, this clone turned up a few times. V usage is TRBV27 and J usage is TRBJ2-7, with D possibly TRBD2 on 6 matching bases. The CDR3 has 17 residues. Per germline, CDR1 MNHEY and CDR2 SMNVEV (reference sequence). The V end lost 2 bases, the J end lost 3 bases, and 20 bases lay between the germline ends. The CDR3 DNA reads as TGTGCCAGCAGTTTAGGTATCGGGGGAGCAAGCGGCTACGAGCAGTACTTC. Residues: CASSLGIGGASGYEQYF.

This chain joins TRBV15 and TRBJ2-1, with D possibly called TRBD1 or TRBD2 (6 bases each). Looked up from germline, CDR1 is LNHNV and CDR2 is YYDKDF (reference sequence). The V end was cut by 0 bases, the J end by 6 bases, with 18 bases between. The CDR3 runs to 17 residues. This chain's CDR3 is CATSREGRLEGGNEQFF. Here the CDR3 DNA reads TGTGCCACCAGCAGAGAAGGTCGGCTTGAGGGGGGCAATGAGCAGTTCTTC.

CDR3 DNA: TGTGCCAGCTCCCCCAGGGGGCCGGGCTATGGCTACACCTTC. Its protein product is CASSPRGPGYGYTF. V usage is TRBV18 and J usage is TRBJ1-2, with TRBD1 matching 8 bases. CDR3 length equals 14 residues. J was trimmed by 4 bases and V by 6 bases; bases with no gene match: 7. CDR1 and CDR2 (germline): KGHSH, LQKENI.

This chain links TRBV27 with TRBJ2-3; 10 bases match TRBD2. The CDR3 has 16 residues. Unmatched junction bases numbered 11, after V lost 5 bases and J lost 6 bases. The germline V gene has CDR1 MNHEY and CDR2 SMNVEV (reference sequence). The CDR3 loop is CASSPRGSGGIDTQYF. The DNA of the CDR3 is TGTGCCAGCAGTCCTCGGGGTAGCGGGGGGATCGATACGCAGTATTTT.

The chain uses TRBV7-2 and TRBJ2-2, with TRBD2 matching 8 bases. The length of the CDR3 is 17 residues. Germline V gene lookup returns CDR1 SGHTA and CDR2 FQGNSA. V gave up 2 bases and J gave up 0 bases; unmatched junction bases: 5. CDR3 sequence reads: CASSLQFSGTNTGELFF. The CDR3 bases are TGTGCCAGCAGCTTACAATTTAGCGGGACGAACACCGGGGAGCTGTTTTTT.